This TCR beta chain was captured in a study of blood T cell repertoires in COVID-19. Study in general: Acute-phase and convalescent COVID-19 samples originated in the United States, Italy and Spain. T cells, B-cell-depleted T cells, or PBMCs supplied cDNA or gDNA.

In the authors' methods: Researchers report that nucleated cell counts were estimated from reference gene primer amplification. Clones were read by immunoSEQ multiplex PCR, and TCRdb kept only the in-frame ones, dropping some. V and J calls and clone size are those listed in that table; D and trimming were worked out from the DNA. The table records about 400,000 clones, 89% of them present only once. The CDR3 consists of 16 residues. Germline loops: CDR1 SGHAT, CDR2 FQDESV (reference sequence). V lost 5 bases and J lost 1; bases outside the gene matches: 9. The TCR sequence derives from a man aged 40-49 years with acute or convalescent COVID-19. The gene calls are TRBV11-1 and TRBJ2-7, with 9 nucleotides matching TRBD1. Input material: peripheral blood. The CDR3 region is CASSIKGTGRSYEQYF. CDR3 DNA sequence: TGTGCCAGCAGCATAAAGGGGACAGGGAGATCCTACGAGCAGTACTTC.